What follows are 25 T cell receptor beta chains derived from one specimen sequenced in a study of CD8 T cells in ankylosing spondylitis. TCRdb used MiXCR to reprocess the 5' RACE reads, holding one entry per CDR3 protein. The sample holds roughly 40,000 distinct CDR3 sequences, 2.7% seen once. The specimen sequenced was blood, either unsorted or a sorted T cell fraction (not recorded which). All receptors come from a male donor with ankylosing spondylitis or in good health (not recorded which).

CDR3 nucleotide sequence: TGTGCCAGCAGCAGAGGGTTAACCGGCTACACCTTC. This codes for CASSRGLTGYTF. The chain recombines TRBV9 with TRBJ1-2; D is ambiguous. V lost 4 bases and J lost 8, with 12 bases in between. CDR1 and CDR2 from the germline V gene are SGDLS and YYNGEE. This CDR3 is 12 amino acids long.

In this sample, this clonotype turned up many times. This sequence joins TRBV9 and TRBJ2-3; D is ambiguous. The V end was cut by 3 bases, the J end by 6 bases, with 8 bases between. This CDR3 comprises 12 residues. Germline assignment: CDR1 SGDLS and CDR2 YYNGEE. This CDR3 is CASSETEDTQYF. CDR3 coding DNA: TGTGCCAGCAGCGAGACCGAGGATACGCAGTATTTT.

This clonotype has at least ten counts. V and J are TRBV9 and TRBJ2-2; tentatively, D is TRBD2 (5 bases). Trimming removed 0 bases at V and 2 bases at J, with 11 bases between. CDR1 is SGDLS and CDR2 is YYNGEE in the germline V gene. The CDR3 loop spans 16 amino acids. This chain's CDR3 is CASSVASSLNTGELFF. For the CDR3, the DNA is TGTGCCAGCAGCGTAGCTTCTAGCCTCAACACCGGGGAGCTGTTTTTT.

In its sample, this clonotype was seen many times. CDR3 protein: CASSSTSFTTDTQYF. In nucleotides, the CDR3 is TGTGCCAGCAGCTCGACTAGTTTTACCACAGATACGCAGTATTTT. The V and J genes are TRBV9 and TRBJ2-3; D possibly corresponds to TRBD2 (6 bases). Germline CDR1 is SGDLS and CDR2 is YYNGEE. This CDR3 comprises 15 residues. V lost 4 bases, J lost 2 bases, and 14 bases lay in between.

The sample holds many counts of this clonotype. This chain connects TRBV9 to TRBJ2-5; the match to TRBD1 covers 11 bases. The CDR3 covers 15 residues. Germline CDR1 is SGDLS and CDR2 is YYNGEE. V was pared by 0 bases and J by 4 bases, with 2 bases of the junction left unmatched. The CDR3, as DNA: TGTGCCAGCAGCGTAGGGACAGGGGGCGCAGAGACCCAGTACTTC. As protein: CASSVGTGGAETQYF.

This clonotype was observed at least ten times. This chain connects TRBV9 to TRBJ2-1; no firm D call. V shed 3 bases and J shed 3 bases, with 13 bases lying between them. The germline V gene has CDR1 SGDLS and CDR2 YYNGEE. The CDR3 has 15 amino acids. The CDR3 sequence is CASSAASPNYNEQFF. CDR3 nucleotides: TGTGCCAGCAGCGCGGCGAGTCCCAACTACAATGAGCAGTTCTTC.

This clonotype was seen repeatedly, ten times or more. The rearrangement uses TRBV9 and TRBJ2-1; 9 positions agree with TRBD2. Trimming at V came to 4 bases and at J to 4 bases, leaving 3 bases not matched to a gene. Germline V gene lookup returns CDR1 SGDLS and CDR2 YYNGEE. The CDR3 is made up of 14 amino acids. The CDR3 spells CASSRTSVYNEQFF. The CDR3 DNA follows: TGTGCCAGCAGCCGGACTAGCGTTTACAATGAGCAGTTCTTC.

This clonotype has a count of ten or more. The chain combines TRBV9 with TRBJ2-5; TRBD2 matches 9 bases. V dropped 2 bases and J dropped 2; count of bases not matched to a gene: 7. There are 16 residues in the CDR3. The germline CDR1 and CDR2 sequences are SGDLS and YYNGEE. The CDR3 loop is CASSVSGRGWQETQYF. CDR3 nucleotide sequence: TGTGCCAGCAGCGTTAGCGGGAGAGGGTGGCAAGAGACCCAGTACTTC.

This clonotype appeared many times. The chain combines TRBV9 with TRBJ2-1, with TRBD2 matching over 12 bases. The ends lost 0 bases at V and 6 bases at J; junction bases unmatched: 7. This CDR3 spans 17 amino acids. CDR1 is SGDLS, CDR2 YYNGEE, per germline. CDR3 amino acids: CASSVGLTSGRINEQFF. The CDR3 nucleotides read TGTGCCAGCAGCGTAGGCCTGACTAGCGGGAGAATCAATGAGCAGTTCTTC.

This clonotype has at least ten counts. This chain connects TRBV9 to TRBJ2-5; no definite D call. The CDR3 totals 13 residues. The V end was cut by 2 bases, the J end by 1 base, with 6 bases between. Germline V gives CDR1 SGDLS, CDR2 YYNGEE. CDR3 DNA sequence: TGTGCCAGCAGCGTGGGGTTCCAAGAGACCCAGTACTTC. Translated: CASSVGFQETQYF.

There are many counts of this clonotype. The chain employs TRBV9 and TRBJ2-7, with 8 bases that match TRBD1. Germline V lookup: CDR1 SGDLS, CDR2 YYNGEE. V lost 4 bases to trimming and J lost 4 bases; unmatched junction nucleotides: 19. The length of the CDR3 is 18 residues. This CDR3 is CASSPWTGSTFASYEQYF. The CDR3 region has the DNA TGTGCCAGCAGCCCTTGGACAGGGTCCACCTTTGCCTCTTACGAGCAGTACTTC.

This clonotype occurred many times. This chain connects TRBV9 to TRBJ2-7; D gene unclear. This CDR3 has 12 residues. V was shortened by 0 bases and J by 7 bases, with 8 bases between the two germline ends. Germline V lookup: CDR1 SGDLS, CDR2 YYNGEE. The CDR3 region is CASSVGLGEQYF. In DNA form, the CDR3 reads TGTGCCAGCAGCGTAGGCCTGGGGGAGCAGTACTTC.

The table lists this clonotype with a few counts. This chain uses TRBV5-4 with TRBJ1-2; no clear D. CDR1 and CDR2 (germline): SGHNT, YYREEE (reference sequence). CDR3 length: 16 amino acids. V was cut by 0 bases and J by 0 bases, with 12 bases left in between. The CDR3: CASSLGRGYTNYGYTF. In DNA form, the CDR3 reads TGTGCCAGCAGCTTGGGACGGGGTTACACTAACTATGGCTACACCTTC.

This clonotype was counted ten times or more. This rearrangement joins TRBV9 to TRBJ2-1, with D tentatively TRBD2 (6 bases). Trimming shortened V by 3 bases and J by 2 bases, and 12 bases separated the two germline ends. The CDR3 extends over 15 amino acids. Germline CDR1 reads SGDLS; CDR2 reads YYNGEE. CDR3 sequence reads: CASSARLGTYNEQFF. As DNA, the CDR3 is TGTGCCAGCAGCGCACGACTAGGGACCTACAATGAGCAGTTCTTC.

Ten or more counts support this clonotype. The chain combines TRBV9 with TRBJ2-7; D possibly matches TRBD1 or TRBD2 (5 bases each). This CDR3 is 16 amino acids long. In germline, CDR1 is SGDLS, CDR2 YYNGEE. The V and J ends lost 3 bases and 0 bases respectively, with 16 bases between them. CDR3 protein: CASSGYGGVSSYEQYF. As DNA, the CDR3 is TGTGCCAGCAGCGGATATGGGGGAGTGAGCTCCTACGAGCAGTACTTC.

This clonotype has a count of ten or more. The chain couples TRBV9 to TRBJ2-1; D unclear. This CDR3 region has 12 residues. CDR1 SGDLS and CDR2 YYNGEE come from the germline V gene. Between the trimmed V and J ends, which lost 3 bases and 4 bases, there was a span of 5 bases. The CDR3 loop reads CASSAQYNEQFF. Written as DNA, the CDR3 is TGTGCCAGCAGCGCCCAATACAATGAGCAGTTCTTC.

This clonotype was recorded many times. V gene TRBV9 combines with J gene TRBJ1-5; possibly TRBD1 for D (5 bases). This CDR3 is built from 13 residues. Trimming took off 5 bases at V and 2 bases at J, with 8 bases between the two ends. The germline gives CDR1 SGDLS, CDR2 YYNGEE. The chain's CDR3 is CASSKGGNQPQHF. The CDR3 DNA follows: TGTGCCAGCAGTAAAGGGGGCAATCAGCCCCAGCATTTT.

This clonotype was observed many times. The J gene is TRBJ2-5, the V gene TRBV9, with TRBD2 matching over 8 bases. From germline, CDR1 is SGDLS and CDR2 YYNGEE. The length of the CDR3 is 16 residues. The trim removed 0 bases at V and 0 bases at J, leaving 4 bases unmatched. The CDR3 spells CASSVAGRGYQETQYF. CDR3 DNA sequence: TGTGCCAGCAGCGTAGCCGGGAGGGGGTACCAAGAGACCCAGTACTTC.

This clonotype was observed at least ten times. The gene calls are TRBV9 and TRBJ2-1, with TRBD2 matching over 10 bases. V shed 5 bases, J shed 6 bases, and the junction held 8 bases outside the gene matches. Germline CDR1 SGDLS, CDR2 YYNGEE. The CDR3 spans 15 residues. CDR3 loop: CASRKSGGAGNEQFF. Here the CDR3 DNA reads TGTGCCAGCAGAAAAAGCGGGGGGGCAGGCAATGAGCAGTTCTTC.

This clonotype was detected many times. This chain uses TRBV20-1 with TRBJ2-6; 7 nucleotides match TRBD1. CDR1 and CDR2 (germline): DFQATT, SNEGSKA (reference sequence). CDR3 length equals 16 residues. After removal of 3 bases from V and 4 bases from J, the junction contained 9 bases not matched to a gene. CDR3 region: CSARERDSTGANVLTF. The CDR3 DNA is TGCAGTGCTAGGGAAAGGGACAGTACGGGGGCCAACGTCCTGACTTTC.

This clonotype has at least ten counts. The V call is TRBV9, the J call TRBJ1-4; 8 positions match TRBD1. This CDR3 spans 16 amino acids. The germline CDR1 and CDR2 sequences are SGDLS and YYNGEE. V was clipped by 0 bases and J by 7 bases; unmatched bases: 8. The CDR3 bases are TGTGCCAGCAGCGTAGGCCGGACAGGGCGAGGTGAAAAACTGTTTTTT. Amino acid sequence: CASSVGRTGRGEKLFF.

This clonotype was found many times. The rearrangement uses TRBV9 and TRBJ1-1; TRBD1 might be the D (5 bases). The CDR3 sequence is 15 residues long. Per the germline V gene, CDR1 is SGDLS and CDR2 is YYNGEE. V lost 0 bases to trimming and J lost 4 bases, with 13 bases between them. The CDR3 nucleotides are TGTGCCAGCAGCGTAGCTCCAGGGATGGGCACTGAAGCTTTCTTT. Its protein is CASSVAPGMGTEAFF.

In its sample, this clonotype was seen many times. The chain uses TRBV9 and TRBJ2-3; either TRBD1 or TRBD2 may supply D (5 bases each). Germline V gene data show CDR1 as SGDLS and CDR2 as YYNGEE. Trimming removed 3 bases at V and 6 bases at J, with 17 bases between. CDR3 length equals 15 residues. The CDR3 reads CASSGHGTESDTQYF. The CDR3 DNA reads TGTGCCAGCAGCGGACACGGGACGGAAAGTGATACGCAGTATTTT.

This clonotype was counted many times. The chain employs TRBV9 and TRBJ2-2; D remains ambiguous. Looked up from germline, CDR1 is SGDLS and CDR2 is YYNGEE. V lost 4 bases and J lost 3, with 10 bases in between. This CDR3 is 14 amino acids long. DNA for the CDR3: TGTGCCAGCAGCATACGTTCCGACACCGGGGAGCTGTTTTTT. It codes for CASSIRSDTGELFF.

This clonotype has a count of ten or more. The CDR3 loop reads CASSGAGRDNEQYF. CDR3 bases: TGTGCCAGCAGCGGAGCGGGGCGGGATAACGAGCAGTACTTC. J is TRBJ2-7 and V is TRBV9; 7 bases are shared with TRBD2. Germline loops: CDR1 SGDLS, CDR2 YYNGEE. The V segment lost 3 bases and the J segment 5 bases; nucleotides outside the gene matches: 8. The CDR3 length is 14 residues.